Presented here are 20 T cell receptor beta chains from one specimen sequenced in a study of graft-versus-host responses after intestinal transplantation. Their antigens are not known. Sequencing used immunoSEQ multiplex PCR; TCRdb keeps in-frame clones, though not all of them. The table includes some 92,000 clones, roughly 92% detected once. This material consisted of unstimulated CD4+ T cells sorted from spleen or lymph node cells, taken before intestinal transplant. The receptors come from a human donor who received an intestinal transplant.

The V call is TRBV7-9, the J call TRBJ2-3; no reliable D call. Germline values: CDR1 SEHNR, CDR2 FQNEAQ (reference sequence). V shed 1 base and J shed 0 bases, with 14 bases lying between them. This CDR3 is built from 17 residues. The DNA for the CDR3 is TGTGCCAGCAGCTTAGATTCTGCAGGTATAAGCACAGATACGCAGTATTTT. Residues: CASSLDSAGISTDTQYF.

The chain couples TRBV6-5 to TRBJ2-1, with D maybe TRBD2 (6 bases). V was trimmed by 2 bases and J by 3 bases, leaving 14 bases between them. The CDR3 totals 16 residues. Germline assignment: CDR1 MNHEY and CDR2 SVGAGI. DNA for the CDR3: TGTGCCAGCAGTTACGGTCGGGAGCAGATCTACAATGAGCAGTTCTTC. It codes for CASSYGREQIYNEQFF.

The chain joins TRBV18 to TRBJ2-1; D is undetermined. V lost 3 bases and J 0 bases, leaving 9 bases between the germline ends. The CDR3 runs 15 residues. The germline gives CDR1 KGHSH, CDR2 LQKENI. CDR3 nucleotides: TGTGCCAGCTCACCTCTTGGTTACTCCTACAATGAGCAGTTCTTC. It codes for CASSPLGYSYNEQFF.

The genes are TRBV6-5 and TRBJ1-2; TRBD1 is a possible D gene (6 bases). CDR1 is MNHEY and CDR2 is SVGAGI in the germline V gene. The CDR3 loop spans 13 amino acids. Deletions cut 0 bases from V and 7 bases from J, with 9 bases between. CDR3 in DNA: TGTGCCAGCAGTTACTCGCGGGGGCCTGGCTACACCTTC. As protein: CASSYSRGPGYTF.

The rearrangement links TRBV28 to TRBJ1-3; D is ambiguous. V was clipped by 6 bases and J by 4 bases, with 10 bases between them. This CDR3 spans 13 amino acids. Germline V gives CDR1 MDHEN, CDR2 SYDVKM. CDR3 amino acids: CASRLGGGNTIYF. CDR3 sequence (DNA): TGTGCCAGCAGACTGGGTGGGGGAAACACCATATATTTT.

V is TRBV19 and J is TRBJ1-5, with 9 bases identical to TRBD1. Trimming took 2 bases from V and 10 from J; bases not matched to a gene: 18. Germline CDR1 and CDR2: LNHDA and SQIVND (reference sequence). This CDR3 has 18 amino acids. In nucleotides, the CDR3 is TGTGCCAGTAGTATATTTACAGGGGGCATAGCTCGGGTTGGCCCCCAGCATTTT. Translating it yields CASSIFTGGIARVGPQHF.

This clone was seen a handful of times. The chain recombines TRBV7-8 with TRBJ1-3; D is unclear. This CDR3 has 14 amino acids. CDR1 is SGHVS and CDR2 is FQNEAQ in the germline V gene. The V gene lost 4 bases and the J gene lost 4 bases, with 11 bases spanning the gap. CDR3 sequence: CASSSRESGNTIYF. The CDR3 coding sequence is TGTGCCAGCAGCTCAAGGGAGTCCGGAAACACCATATATTTT.

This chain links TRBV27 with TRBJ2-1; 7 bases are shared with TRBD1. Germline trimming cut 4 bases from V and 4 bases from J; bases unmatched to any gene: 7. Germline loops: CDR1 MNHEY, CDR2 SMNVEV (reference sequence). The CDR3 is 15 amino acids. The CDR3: CASSYSGTEYNEQFF. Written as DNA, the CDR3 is TGTGCCAGCAGTTACTCCGGGACAGAGTACAATGAGCAGTTCTTC.

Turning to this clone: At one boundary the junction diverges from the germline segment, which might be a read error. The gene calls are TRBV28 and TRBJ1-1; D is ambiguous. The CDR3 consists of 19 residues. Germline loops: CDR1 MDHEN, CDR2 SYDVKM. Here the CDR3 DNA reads TGTGCCAACAGTTTATTAGGAGCTACGGGCGGAATACCGAACACTGAAGCTTTCTTT. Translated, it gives CANSLLGATGGIPNTEAFF. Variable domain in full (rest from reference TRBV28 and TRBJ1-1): DVKVTQSSRYLVKRTGEKVFLECVQDMDHENMFWYRQDPGLGLRLIYFSYDVKMKEKGDIPEGYSVSREKKERFSLILESASTNQTSMYLCANSLLGATGGIPNTEAFFGQGTRLTVV.

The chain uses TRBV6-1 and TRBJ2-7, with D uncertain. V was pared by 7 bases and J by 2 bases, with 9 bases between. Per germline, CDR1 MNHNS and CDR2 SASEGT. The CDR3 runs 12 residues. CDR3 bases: TGTGCCAGCACTGGGCCCCCCTACGAGCAGTACTTC. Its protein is CASTGPPYEQYF.

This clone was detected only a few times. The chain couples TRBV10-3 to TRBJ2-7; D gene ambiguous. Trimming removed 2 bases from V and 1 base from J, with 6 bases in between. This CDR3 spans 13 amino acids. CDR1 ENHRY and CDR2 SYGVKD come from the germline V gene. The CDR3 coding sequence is TGTGCCATCAGTGAGGACGGTTCCTACGAGCAGTACTTC. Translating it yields CAISEDGSYEQYF.

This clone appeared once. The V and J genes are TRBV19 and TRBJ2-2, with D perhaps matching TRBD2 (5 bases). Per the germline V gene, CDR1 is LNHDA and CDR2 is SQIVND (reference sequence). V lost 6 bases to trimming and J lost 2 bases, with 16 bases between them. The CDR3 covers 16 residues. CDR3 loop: CASRPPGTLNTGELFF. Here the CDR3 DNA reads TGTGCCAGTAGGCCCCCGGGAACCTTAAACACCGGGGAGCTGTTTTTT. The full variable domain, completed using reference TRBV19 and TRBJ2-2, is DGGITQSPKYLFRKEGQNVTLSCEQNLNHDAMYWYRQDPGQGLRLIYYSQIVNDFQKGDIAEGYSVSREKKESFPLTVTSAQKNPTAFYLCASRPPGTLNTGELFFGEGSRLTVL.

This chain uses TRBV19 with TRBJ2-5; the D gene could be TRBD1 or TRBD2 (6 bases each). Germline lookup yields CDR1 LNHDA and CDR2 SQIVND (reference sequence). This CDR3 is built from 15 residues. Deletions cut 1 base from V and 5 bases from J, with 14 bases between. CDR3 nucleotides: TGTGCCAGTAGTATAGCCCGGGGGCGCGGGGAGACCCAGTACTTC. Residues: CASSIARGRGETQYF.

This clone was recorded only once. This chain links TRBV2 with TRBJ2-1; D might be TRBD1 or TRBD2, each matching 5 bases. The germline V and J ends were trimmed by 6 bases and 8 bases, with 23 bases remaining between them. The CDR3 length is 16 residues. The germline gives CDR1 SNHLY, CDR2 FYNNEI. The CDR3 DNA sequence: TGTGCCAGCAGGTTTGGTGCAGGCCGGGACCTGGATGAGCAGTTCTTC. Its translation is CASRFGAGRDLDEQFF.

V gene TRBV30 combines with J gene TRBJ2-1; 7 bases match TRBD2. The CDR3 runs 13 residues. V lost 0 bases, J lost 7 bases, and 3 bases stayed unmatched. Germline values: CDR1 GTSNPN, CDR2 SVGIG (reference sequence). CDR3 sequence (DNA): TGTGCCTGGAGTGTGGGACTATTAAATGAGCAGTTCTTC. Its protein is CAWSVGLLNEQFF.

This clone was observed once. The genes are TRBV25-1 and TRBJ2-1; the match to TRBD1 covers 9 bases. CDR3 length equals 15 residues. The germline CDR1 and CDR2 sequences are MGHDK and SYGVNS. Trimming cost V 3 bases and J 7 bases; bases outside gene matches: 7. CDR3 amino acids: CASSDPGTGLNEQFF. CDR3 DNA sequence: TGTGCCAGCAGTGATCCCGGGACAGGGTTGAATGAGCAGTTCTTC. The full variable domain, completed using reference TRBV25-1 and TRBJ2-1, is EADIYQTPRYLVIGTGKKITLECSQTMGHDKMYWYQQDPGMELHLIHYSYGVNSTEKGDLSSESTVSRIRTEHFPLTLESARPSHTSQYLCASSDPGTGLNEQFFGPGTRLTVL.

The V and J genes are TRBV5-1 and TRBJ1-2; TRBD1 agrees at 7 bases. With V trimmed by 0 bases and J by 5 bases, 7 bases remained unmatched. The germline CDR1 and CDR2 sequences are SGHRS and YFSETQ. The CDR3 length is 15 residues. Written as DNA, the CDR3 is TGCGCCAGCAGCTTGGGGGGACAGTACATTTATGGCTACACCTTC. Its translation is CASSLGGQYIYGYTF. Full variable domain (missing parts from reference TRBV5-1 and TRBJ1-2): KAGVTQTPRYLIKTRGQQVTLSCSPISGHRSVSWYQQTPGQGLQFLFEYFSETQRNKGNFPGRFSGRQFSNSRSEMNVSTLELGDSALYLCASSLGGQYIYGYTFGSGTRLTVV.

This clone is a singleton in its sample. The CDR3 DNA follows: TGTGCCAGCAGCTACGACAGGGGGAAGGATACGCAGTATTTT. This gives the protein CASSYDRGKDTQYF. The chain is built from TRBV27 and TRBJ2-3; 9 bases fit TRBD1. Germline V CDR1 and CDR2: MNHEY, SMNVEV (reference sequence). The trim removed 6 bases at V and 6 bases at J, leaving 7 bases unmatched. CDR3 length equals 14 residues.

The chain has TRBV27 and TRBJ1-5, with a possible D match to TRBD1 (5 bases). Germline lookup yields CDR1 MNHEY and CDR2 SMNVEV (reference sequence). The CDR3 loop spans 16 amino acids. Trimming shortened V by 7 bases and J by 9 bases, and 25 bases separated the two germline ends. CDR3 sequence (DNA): TGTGCCAGCACCTTGAAAGAGGTGGGGGTAAGGACGCCCCAGCATTTT. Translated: CASTLKEVGVRTPQHF.

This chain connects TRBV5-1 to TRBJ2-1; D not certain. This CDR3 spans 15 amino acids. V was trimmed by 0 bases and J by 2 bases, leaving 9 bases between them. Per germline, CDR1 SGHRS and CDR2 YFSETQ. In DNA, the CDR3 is TGCGCCAGCAGCTTGGACGGGTACCCCTACAATGAGCAGTTCTTC. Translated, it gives CASSLDGYPYNEQFF.